A selection of T cell receptor beta chains follows, all from one sample in a study of shared clonotypes between healthy human individuals. Libraries were prepared by immunoSEQ multiplex PCR; TCRdb keeps only in-frame clonotypes and omits some of them. The sample includes fewer than 600,000 clones, 75% to 80% of them seen just once. Material for sequencing was PBMCs. The source is a woman aged 40-49 years in good health. Some clones in this sample may be carry-over from other donors' samples. Both conserved end residues are part of each CDR3. A D gene is named only where the DNA matches it firmly. Expanded clones get a size class; other rows say once, few or many, or leave the size out.

V	J	size	D	CDR3	DNA
TRBV7-9	TRBJ2-4	NA	TRBD2	CASSRGLAVAKNIQYF	TGTGCCAGCAGCCGGGGACTAGCGGTAGCCAAAAACATTCAGTACTTC
TRBV18	TRBJ1-1	NA	TRBD1	CASSPNRGSVANTEAFF	TGTGCCAGCTCACCTAACAGGGGGTCGGTAGCGAACACTGAAGCTTTCTTT
TRBV14	TRBJ2-7	many	TRBD1	CASSHGTGWSYEQYF	TGTGCCAGCAGCCACGGGACAGGGTGGTCCTACGAGCAGTACTTC
TRBV9	TRBJ2-7	NA	TRBD2	CASSLSGREMAYEQYF	TGTGCCAGCAGCCTCTCCGGGCGGGAGATGGCCTACGAGCAGTACTTC
TRBV28	TRBJ2-5	NA	TRBD2	CASSGLAEQETQYF	TGTGCCAGCAGTGGACTAGCGGAGCAAGAGACCCAGTACTTC
TRBV10-3	TRBJ2-7	once	NA	CAIKGFDEQYF	TGTGCCATCAAAGGGTTTGACGAGCAGTACTTC
TRBV30	TRBJ1-5	few	NA	CAWSVGDSQPQHF	TGTGCCTGGAGTGTGGGTGATAGTCAGCCCCAGCATTTT
TRBV10-3	TRBJ2-3	NA	NA	CAISEGGSTDTQYF	TGTGCCATCAGTGAGGGCGGGAGCACAGATACGCAGTATTTT
TRBV19	TRBJ1-2	NA	NA	CASGRGTLNYGYTF	TGTGCCAGTGGACGGGGGACCCTTAACTATGGCTACACCTTC
TRBV6-5	TRBJ2-7	NA	NA	CASSYSAGTWQQYF	TGTGCCAGCAGTTACTCGGCCGGCACTTGGCAGCAGTACTTC
TRBV19	TRBJ1-5	NA	NA	CASTKGLDSNQPQHF	TGTGCCAGTACCAAGGGACTGGATAGCAATCAGCCCCAGCATTTT
TRBV18	TRBJ2-7	NA	TRBD2	CASSPILAGVGEQYF	TGTGCCAGCAGCCCAATACTAGCGGGAGTGGGAGAGCAGTACTTC
TRBV4-1	TRBJ2-5	NA	TRBD2	CASSSPSGRGETQYF	TGCGCCAGCAGCTCCCCTAGCGGGAGAGGGGAGACCCAGTACTTC
TRBV28	TRBJ2-7	NA	TRBD1	CASSQSTGIEQYF	TGTGCCAGCAGTCAATCGACAGGGATCGAGCAGTACTTC
TRBV5-1	TRBJ2-3	NA	NA	CASSQGTVASTDTQYF	TGCGCCAGCAGCCAGGGGACCGTTGCTAGCACAGATACGCAGTATTTT
TRBV6-1	TRBJ2-1	once	NA	CASRETGSSYNEQFF	TGTGCCAGCAGGGAGACTGGGAGCTCCTACAATGAGCAGTTCTTC
TRBV18	TRBJ2-7	NA	NA	CASSRDGTYEQYF	TGTGCCAGCTCACGGGACGGGACCTACGAGCAGTACTTC
TRBV6-1	TRBJ2-7	NA	TRBD1	CASRRQGPEQYF	TGTGCCAGCAGAAGACAGGGCCCCGAGCAGTACTTC
TRBV28	TRBJ2-7	NA	NA	CASSTVREQYF	TGTGCCAGCAGCACCGTACGGGAGCAGTACTTC
TRBV6-6	TRBJ2-3	NA	TRBD2	CASRSRLAGTTDTQYF	TGTGCCAGCAGAAGCCGACTAGCGGGCACCACAGATACGCAGTATTTT
TRBV5-1	TRBJ2-7	NA	TRBD2	CASSLAPSGSSYEQYF	TGCGCCAGCAGCTTGGCCCCTAGCGGGAGCTCCTACGAGCAGTACTTC
TRBV30	TRBJ2-1	NA	TRBD2	CAWSGETSGSFDEQFF	TGTGCCTGGAGTGGGGAGACTAGCGGGAGTTTCGATGAGCAGTTCTTC
TRBV5-1	TRBJ2-2	NA	NA	CASSFGQKELFF	TGCGCCAGCAGCTTCGGTCAGAAGGAGCTGTTTTTT
TRBV9	TRBJ1-5	few	NA	CASSPFAGGDQPQHF	TGTGCCAGCAGCCCCTTTGCGGGGGGCGATCAGCCCCAGCATTTT
TRBV28	TRBJ1-5	NA	NA	CASSAQLNQPQHF	TGTGCCAGCAGTGCGCAGCTCAATCAGCCCCAGCATTTT
TRBV29-1	TRBJ2-2	NA	NA	CSATENTGELFF	TGCAGCGCGACAGAAAACACCGGGGAGCTGTTTTTT
TRBV11-2	TRBJ1-4	NA	NA	CASSSGVGEKLFF	TGTGCCAGCAGCTCAGGGGTCGGGGAAAAACTGTTTTTT
TRBV2	TRBJ2-3	few	TRBD2	CASNEREGRDTQYF	TGTGCCAGCAACGAGCGGGAGGGCAGGGATACGCAGTATTTT
TRBV5-1	TRBJ1-1	NA	NA	CASSLVGRGTEAFF	TGCGCCAGCAGCTTGGTAGGCAGGGGCACTGAAGCTTTCTTT
TRBV6-1	TRBJ2-1	once	NA	CASARGRSSYNEQFF	TGTGCCAGCGCGAGGGGCAGGAGCTCCTACAATGAGCAGTTCTTC
TRBV30	TRBJ2-2	NA	NA	CAWRPGTTGELFF	TGTGCCTGGAGACCAGGGACCACCGGGGAGCTGTTTTTT
TRBV19	TRBJ1-5	NA	TRBD1	CASSIGVQGAFRNQPQHF	TGTGCCAGTAGTATAGGGGTACAGGGGGCGTTCCGCAATCAGCCCCAGCATTTT
TRBV5-1	TRBJ1-2	NA	TRBD1	CASSVGQGNYGYTF	TGCGCCAGCAGCGTAGGACAGGGGAACTATGGCTACACCTTC
TRBV7-2	TRBJ2-1	NA	TRBD2	CASSFLASGSPMDNEQFF	TGTGCCAGCAGCTTCTTGGCTAGCGGGAGCCCTATGGACAATGAGCAGTTCTTC
TRBV7-3	TRBJ2-1	NA	NA	CASSPNKGNEQFF	TGTGCCAGCAGCCCAAACAAGGGAAATGAGCAGTTCTTC
TRBV30	TRBJ1-2	NA	TRBD1	CAWSATGLVYGYTF	TGCGCCTGGAGTGCGACAGGGTTGGTCTATGGCTACACCTTC
TRBV19	TRBJ2-1	NA	TRBD2	CASSPRASGSNEQFF	TGTGCCAGTAGCCCCCGGGCTAGCGGGAGTAATGAGCAGTTCTTC
TRBV28	TRBJ2-7	NA	NA	CASSSPRGGLSYEQYF	TGTGCCAGCAGTTCCCCCAGGGGAGGGCTGTCCTACGAGCAGTACTTC
TRBV5-1	TRBJ2-1	NA	TRBD1	CASSSRTGGSEQFF	TGCGCCAGCAGCTCCCGGACAGGGGGCAGTGAGCAGTTCTTC
TRBV2	TRBJ2-1	NA	TRBD2	CASRGRHSGRSYNEQFF	TGTGCCAGCAGGGGGCGGCATAGCGGGAGGAGCTACAATGAGCAGTTCTTC
TRBV19	TRBJ2-7	NA	NA	CASRKGSSYEQYF	TGTGCCAGTCGAAAGGGGAGCTCCTACGAGCAGTACTTC
TRBV11-2	TRBJ2-7	NA	TRBD1	CASTHPRTGVEQYF	TGTGCCAGCACCCACCCCCGGACAGGGGTCGAGCAGTACTTC
TRBV14	TRBJ1-2	NA	NA	CASSQDSSNGYTF	TGTGCCAGCAGCCAAGATTCCTCCAATGGCTACACCTTC
TRBV27	TRBJ1-2	NA	TRBD1	CASRGTGGSNYGYTF	TGTGCCAGCAGGGGGACAGGGGGTTCTAACTATGGCTACACCTTC
TRBV5-1	TRBJ1-1	once	TRBD1	CASSLNAVGTGNTEAFF	TGCGCCAGCAGCTTGAATGCGGTAGGGACAGGGAACACTGAAGCTTTCTTT
TRBV7-7	TRBJ2-7	NA	TRBD2	CASSRGLAGVYEQYF	TGTGCTAGCAGCCGAGGACTAGCGGGAGTGTACGAGCAGTACTTC
TRBV6-6	TRBJ1-1	many	NA	CASRGTDSYTEAFF	TGTGCCAGCAGGGGAACGGACAGCTACACTGAAGCTTTCTTT
TRBV14	TRBJ1-2	NA	NA	CASSQDFSIRDGYTF	TGTGCCAGCAGCCAAGATTTTTCGATAAGGGATGGCTACACCTTC
TRBV6-4	TRBJ1-2	NA	NA	CASSESTDFSGYTF	TGTGCCAGCAGTGAGTCGACAGATTTTAGCGGCTACACCTTC
TRBV29-1	TRBJ2-7	NA	TRBD2	CSVVASGRVYEQYF	TGCAGCGTTGTGGCTAGCGGGAGGGTCTACGAGCAGTACTTC
TRBV18	TRBJ2-5	NA	NA	CASSLAAQETQYF	TGTGCCAGCTCACTTGCAGCCCAAGAGACCCAGTACTTC
TRBV28	TRBJ2-2	NA	TRBD1	CASSLNPGQGNTGELFF	TGTGCCAGCAGTTTGAACCCGGGACAGGGCAACACCGGGGAGCTGTTTTTT
TRBV28	TRBJ1-2	NA	NA	CASSLGTDYGYTF	TGTGCCAGCAGTTTAGGGACGGATTATGGCTACACCTTC
TRBV7-6	TRBJ2-5	NA	TRBD2	CASSSRLAGGQETQYF	TGTGCCAGCAGCTCTCGACTAGCGGGAGGGCAAGAGACCCAGTACTTC
TRBV5-1	TRBJ2-3	NA	TRBD2	CASSTGTSGSADTQYF	TGCGCCAGCAGCACGGGGACTAGCGGGAGCGCAGATACGCAGTATTTT
TRBV28	TRBJ1-2	many	NA	CASSLGALGYGYTF	TGTGCCAGCAGTTTAGGGGCCCTTGGTTATGGCTACACCTTC
TRBV6-5	TRBJ2-1	NA	TRBD2	CASSYWGMAGDNEQFF	TGTGCCAGCAGTTACTGGGGAATGGCGGGGGACAATGAGCAGTTCTTC
TRBV27	TRBJ2-7	few	TRBD2	CASRRTGGRYEQYF	TGTGCCAGCAGGAGGACGGGAGGGCGATACGAGCAGTACTTC